The 4 T cell receptor beta chains presented below share a single source sample, sequenced in a study of cytomegalovirus exposure and HLA in healthy donors. 13 Jbeta primers and 60 Vbeta primers were used for the PCR. Clones were read by immunoSEQ multiplex PCR, and TCRdb kept only the in-frame ones, dropping some. The sample records 250,000 to 350,000 clones, roughly 90% being singletons. Sequences were obtained from PBMCs. Every receptor here comes from a man in his forties or fifties in good health and CMV-seropositive.

The chain couples TRBV28 to TRBJ2-3, with TRBD2 matching over 9 bases. CDR3 size: 14 residues. Unmatched junction bases numbered 7, after V lost 8 bases and J lost 4 bases. CDR1 and CDR2 from the germline V gene are MDHEN and SYDVKM. Written as DNA, the CDR3 is TGTGCCAGCTCGACTAGCGGATCCCCAGATACGCAGTATTTT. This codes for CASSTSGSPDTQYF.

The CDR3 DNA follows: TGTGCCAGCAGCGCTCCTCCGGGACTAGCGGGAGCCAGGGGTAACATTCAGTACTTC. Translated: CASSAPPGLAGARGNIQYF. J is TRBJ2-4 and V is TRBV11-2; 14 bases are shared with TRBD2. Germline-derived CDR1 and CDR2 are SGHAT and FQNNGV. CDR3 length: 19 amino acids. Germline trimming cut 5 bases from V and 7 bases from J; bases unmatched to any gene: 16.

The chain uses TRBV6-6 and TRBJ2-7; D is perhaps TRBD1 (6 bases). Germline CDR1 and CDR2: MNHNY and SVGAGI (reference sequence). This CDR3 comprises 13 residues. Trimming took off 7 bases at V and 6 bases at J, with 16 bases between the two ends. The CDR3 sequence: CASTEKTGTEQYF. The CDR3 DNA is TGTGCCAGCACGGAAAAAACAGGGACCGAGCAGTACTTC.

This chain uses TRBV27 with TRBJ2-5; D might be TRBD2 (6 bases). Germline-derived CDR1 and CDR2 are MNHEY and SMNVEV (reference sequence). This CDR3 has 15 residues. V was pared by 0 bases and J by 4 bases, with 12 bases between. CDR3: CASSLSGGVPETQYF. The CDR3 DNA reads as TGTGCCAGCAGTTTATCTGGCGGGGTTCCAGAGACCCAGTACTTC.